This TCR beta chain stems from a study of cytomegalovirus exposure and HLA in healthy donors. Overall study results and limits: Sequencing probably produced one cluster of sequence variants that were highly shared. One variant, a missense change in DCLRE1C, was linked in a later analysis to TCR beta V- and J-gene trimming.

In regard to this clone: Its target is unknown.

The CDR3 extends over 16 amino acids. The V and J ends lost 0 bases and 8 bases respectively, with 17 bases between them. Per germline, CDR1 LNHNV and CDR2 YYDKDF (reference sequence). PCR used 60 Vbeta primers and 13 Jbeta primers. Method: immunoSEQ multiplex PCR; TCRdb's copy keeps in-frame clones and lacks some. The data contain some 130,000 clones, roughly 80% of them singletons. The gene calls are TRBV15 and TRBJ2-1; possible D gene TRBD1, 8 bases. This receptor was taken from a female donor in good health and CMV-seronegative. Material for sequencing was PBMCs. The CDR3 protein is CATSREFQGAGDEQFF. In DNA, the CDR3 is TGTGCCACCAGCAGAGAATTCCAGGGGGCGGGGGATGAGCAGTTCTTC.